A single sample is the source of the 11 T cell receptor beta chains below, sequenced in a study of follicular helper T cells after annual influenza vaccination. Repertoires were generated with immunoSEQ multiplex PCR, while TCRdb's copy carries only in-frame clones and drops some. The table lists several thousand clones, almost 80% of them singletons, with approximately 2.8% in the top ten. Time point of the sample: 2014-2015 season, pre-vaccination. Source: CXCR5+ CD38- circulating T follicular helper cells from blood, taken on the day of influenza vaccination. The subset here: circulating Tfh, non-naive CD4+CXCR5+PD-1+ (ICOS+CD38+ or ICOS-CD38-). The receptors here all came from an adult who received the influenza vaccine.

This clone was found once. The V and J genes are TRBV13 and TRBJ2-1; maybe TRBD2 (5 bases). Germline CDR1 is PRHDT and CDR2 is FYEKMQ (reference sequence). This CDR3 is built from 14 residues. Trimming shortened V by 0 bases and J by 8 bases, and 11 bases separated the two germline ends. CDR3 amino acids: CASSLGSRVDEQFF. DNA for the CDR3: TGTGCCAGCAGCTTAGGATCGCGGGTCGATGAGCAGTTCTTC.

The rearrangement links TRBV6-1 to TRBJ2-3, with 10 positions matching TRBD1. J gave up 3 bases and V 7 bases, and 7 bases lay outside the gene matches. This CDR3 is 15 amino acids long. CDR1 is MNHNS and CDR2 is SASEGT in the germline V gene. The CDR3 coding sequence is TGTGCCAGCAATCGGGACAGGGGTCGTACAGATACGCAGTATTTT. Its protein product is CASNRDRGRTDTQYF.

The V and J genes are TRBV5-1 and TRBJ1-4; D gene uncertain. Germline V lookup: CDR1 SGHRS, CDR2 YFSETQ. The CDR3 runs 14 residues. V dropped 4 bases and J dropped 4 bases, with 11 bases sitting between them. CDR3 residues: CASSLTEGNEKLFF. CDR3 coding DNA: TGCGCCAGCAGCCTTACCGAGGGTAATGAAAAACTGTTTTTT.

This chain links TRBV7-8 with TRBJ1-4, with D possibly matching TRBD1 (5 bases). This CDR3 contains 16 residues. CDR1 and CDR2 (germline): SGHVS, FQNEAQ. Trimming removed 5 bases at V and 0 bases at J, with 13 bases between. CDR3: CASSLAMGATNEKLFF. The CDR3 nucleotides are TGTGCCAGCAGCCTGGCAATGGGGGCAACTAATGAAAAACTGTTTTTT.

CDR3 nucleotides: TGTGCCAGCAGCATTCAGGGACTAGCGGGAGGTTCGGAGCAGTACTTC. Translating it yields CASSIQGLAGGSEQYF. This sequence joins TRBV7-6 and TRBJ2-7, with TRBD2 identical over 15 bases. Per germline, CDR1 SGHVS and CDR2 FNYEAQ. V lost 5 bases to trimming and J lost 7 bases; unmatched junction nucleotides: 9. The CDR3 runs 16 residues.

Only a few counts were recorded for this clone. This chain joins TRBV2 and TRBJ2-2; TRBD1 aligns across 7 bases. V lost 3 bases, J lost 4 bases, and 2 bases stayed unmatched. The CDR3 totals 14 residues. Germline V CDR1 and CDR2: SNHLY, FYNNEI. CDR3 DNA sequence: TGTGCCAGCAGTGAGACAGGGTCCACCGGGGAGCTGTTTTTT. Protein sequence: CASSETGSTGELFF.

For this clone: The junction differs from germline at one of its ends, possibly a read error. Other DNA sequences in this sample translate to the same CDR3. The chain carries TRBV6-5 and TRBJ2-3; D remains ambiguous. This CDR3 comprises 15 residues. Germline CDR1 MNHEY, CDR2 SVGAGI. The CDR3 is CASRLALSSTDTQYF. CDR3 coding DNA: TGCGCCAGCCGCCTGGCTCTATCTAGCACAGATACGCAGTATTTT.

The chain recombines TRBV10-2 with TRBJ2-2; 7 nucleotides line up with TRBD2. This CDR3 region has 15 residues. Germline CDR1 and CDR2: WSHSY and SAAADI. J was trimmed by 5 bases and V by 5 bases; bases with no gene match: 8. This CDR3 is CASSSGTTTTGELFF. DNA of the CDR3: TGCGCCAGCAGTTCCGGGACTACGACTACCGGGGAGCTGTTTTTT.

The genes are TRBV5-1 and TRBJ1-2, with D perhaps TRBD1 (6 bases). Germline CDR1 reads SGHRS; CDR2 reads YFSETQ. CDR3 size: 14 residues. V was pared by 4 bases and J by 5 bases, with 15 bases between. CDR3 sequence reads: CASSRGDNSYGYTF. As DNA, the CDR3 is TGCGCCAGCAGCCGGGGGGACAACTCTTATGGCTACACCTTC.

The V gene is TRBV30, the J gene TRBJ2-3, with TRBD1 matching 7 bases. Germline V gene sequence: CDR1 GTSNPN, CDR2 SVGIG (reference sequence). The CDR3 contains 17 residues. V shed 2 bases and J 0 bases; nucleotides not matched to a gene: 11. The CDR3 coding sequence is TGTGCCTGGAGTTCCACCGGGACAGCTTTCAGCACAGATACGCAGTATTTT. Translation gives CAWSSTGTAFSTDTQYF.

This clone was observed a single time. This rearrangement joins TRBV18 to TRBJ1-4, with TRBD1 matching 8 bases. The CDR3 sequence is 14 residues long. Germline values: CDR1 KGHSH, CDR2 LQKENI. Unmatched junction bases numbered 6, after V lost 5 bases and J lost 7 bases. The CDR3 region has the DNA TGTGCCAGCTCAGACGGACAGGGTGTTGAAAAACTGTTTTTT. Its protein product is CASSDGQGVEKLFF.